These T cell receptor beta chains were read from a single sample in a study of shared clonotypes between healthy human individuals. Measured with immunoSEQ multiplex PCR; TCRdb has only the in-frame clones, and not every one. The sample lists over a million clones; 60% to 80% were seen once. The material sequenced was memory CD4+ T cells sorted from blood. The source is a man in his late teens or twenties in good health. Each CDR3 is given with its conserved first and last residue. A D gene is named only where the DNA matches it firmly. Size is stated for part of the rows, as once, few or many counts, or as a class when the clone is expanded.

abundance,v_gene,d_gene,j_gene,CDR3nt,CDR3aa
few,TRBV5-4,TRBD2,TRBJ2-7,TGTGCCAGCAGCTTTTATACTGGACTAGCGGGAGTGAACGAGCAGTACTTC,CASSFYTGLAGVNEQYF
NA,TRBV29-1,NA,TRBJ2-5,TGCAGCGTTGTTAGGCAGCGGGTAGGGGCGGAGACCCAGTACTTC,CSVVRQRVGAETQYF
NA,TRBV4-1,NA,TRBJ2-7,TGCGCCAGCAGCCAGTTTAGGGGGGCTTACGAGCAGTACTTC,CASSQFRGAYEQYF
NA,TRBV6-1,NA,TRBJ1-2,TGTGCCAGCAGTGAAGCCAGCTCTTACGATGGCTACACCTTC,CASSEASSYDGYTF
few,TRBV6-6,NA,TRBJ2-1,TGTGCCAGCCTTGAAGGGGGAAAATACAATGAGCAGTTCTTC,CASLEGGKYNEQFF
once,TRBV6-5,NA,TRBJ2-7,TGTGCCAGCAGTTACGCCCGACAGGGAGGCTACGAGCAGTACTTC,CASSYARQGGYEQYF
NA,TRBV5-1,NA,TRBJ2-5,TGCGCCAGCAGCCCCCGGGACCGACCATGGACCCAGTACTTC,CASSPRDRPWTQYF
few,TRBV5-4,NA,TRBJ1-2,TGTGCCAGCAGCTTGGACAGGGAAGGCGGCTACACCTTC,CASSLDREGGYTF
NA,TRBV11-3,NA,TRBJ2-1,TGTGCCAGCAGCTTAGATCATCTGGGACTCCCCAATGAGCAGTTCTTC,CASSLDHLGLPNEQFF
NA,TRBV10-1,TRBD2,TRBJ2-4,TGCGCCAGCAGTGAGTTTGGGGAGGGCATTCAGTACTTC,CASSEFGEGIQYF
NA,TRBV6-5,TRBD1,TRBJ2-1,TGTGCCAGCAGCAGACCGGACAGGGTGAATGAGCAGTTCTTC,CASSRPDRVNEQFF
once,TRBV9,TRBD2,TRBJ2-5,TGTGCCAGCAGCGTAGCCGGGACTAGGGAGACCCAGTACTTC,CASSVAGTRETQYF
NA,TRBV27,NA,TRBJ1-6,TGTGCCAGCAGTTTACAGGCCTCCTCCTATAATTCACCCCTCCACTTT,CASSLQASSYNSPLHF
NA,TRBV2,NA,TRBJ2-2,TGTGCCAGCAGGGAGGTCTTCACCGGGGAGCTGTTTTTT,CASREVFTGELFF
once,TRBV2,TRBD1,TRBJ1-5,TGTGCCAGCGGGTGGGACAGGGTCGGCAATCAGCCCCAGCATTTT,CASGWDRVGNQPQHF
few,TRBV12-5,NA,TRBJ2-1,TGTGCTAGTGGTTCGGGACCTCCTCAGGGAAATGAGCAGTTCTTC,CASGSGPPQGNEQFF
few,TRBV5-1,NA,TRBJ2-3,TGCGCCAGCAGCTTTCTGGAGGTCCAGACTACAGATACGCAGTATTTT,CASSFLEVQTTDTQYF
NA,TRBV19,NA,TRBJ1-6,TGTGCCAGTAGTATAGTTTTGAATAATTCACCCCTCCACTTT,CASSIVLNNSPLHF
NA,TRBV7-6,TRBD1,TRBJ2-3,TGTGCCAGCAGCAAGACGGGACAGGGCCTAGATACGCAGTATTTT,CASSKTGQGLDTQYF
NA,TRBV30,TRBD1,TRBJ2-3,TGTGCCTGGAGTGGGACAGGGAGTCCGTATTTT,CAWSGTGSPYF
NA,TRBV7-9,TRBD1,TRBJ2-7,TGTGCCAGCAGCTTAGCCGGGACAGGCTACGAGCAGTACTTC,CASSLAGTGYEQYF
NA,TRBV5-6,NA,TRBJ2-5,TGTGCCAGCAGCTTGGGGGCCGGGCCGGCCCTGGGGACCCAGTACTTC,CASSLGAGPALGTQYF
NA,TRBV2,TRBD2,TRBJ2-5,TGTGCCAGCAGAGCGGGAGTGGGAGAGACCCAGTACTTC,CASRAGVGETQYF
NA,TRBV5-4,TRBD2,TRBJ2-5,TGTGCCAGCTTGGAGGCGGGGGGGCGAGAGACCCAGTACTTC,CASLEAGGRETQYF
NA,TRBV28,TRBD1,TRBJ1-6,TGTGCCAGCCGACTCGGGGCCAGGGGGAATAATTCACCCCTCCACTTT,CASRLGARGNNSPLHF
NA,TRBV5-1,NA,TRBJ2-7,TGCGCCAGCAACCCCCCCCAGGGTAGGGAGCAGTACTTC,CASNPPQGREQYF
NA,TRBV9,NA,TRBJ1-5,TGTGCCAGCAGCGCGAACCAGGGACATCAGCCCCAGCATTTT,CASSANQGHQPQHF
NA,TRBV6-1,TRBD2,TRBJ2-5,TGTGCCAGCAGGTTAACTAGCGGCTCAACCCAGTACTTC,CASRLTSGSTQYF
NA,TRBV7-2,TRBD1,TRBJ1-1,TGTGCCAGCAGCTCCGTTGGATTAACGGGGACAGGGGCTTTCTTT,CASSSVGLTGTGAFF
NA,TRBV9,NA,TRBJ1-2,TGTGCCAGCAGCGTAGCCATTTCCTATGGCTACACCTTC,CASSVAISYGYTF
NA,TRBV28,NA,TRBJ2-1,TGTGCCAGCAGTTTAAGAGGGAATGAGCAGTTCTTC,CASSLRGNEQFF
NA,TRBV7-7,NA,TRBJ1-1,TGTGCTAGCAGCTTAAACGTGAACACTGAAGCTTTCTTT,CASSLNVNTEAFF
NA,TRBV5-1,TRBD1,TRBJ2-7,TGCGCCAGCAGTCGACAGGGGATCTACGAGCAGTACTTC,CASSRQGIYEQYF
NA,TRBV6-6,TRBD1,TRBJ1-4,TGTGCCAGCAGTAATATCAACAGGGGCCCTAATGAAAAACTGTTTTTT,CASSNINRGPNEKLFF
NA,TRBV4-1,TRBD2,TRBJ2-7,TGCGCCAGCAGCGTCAGACTAGCGGGGGCCCTTTCCCACGAGCAGTACTTC,CASSVRLAGALSHEQYF
NA,TRBV10-3,NA,TRBJ1-3,TGTGCCATCGGGGCAGGTAGTACTGGAAACACCATATATTTT,CAIGAGSTGNTIYF
once,TRBV5-4,NA,TRBJ2-2,TGTGCCAGCAGCTTGGCTACGACCGGGGAGCTGTTTTTT,CASSLATTGELFF
NA,TRBV21-1,NA,TRBJ1-2,TGTGCCAGCAGCAAAGGCAACTATGGCTACACCTTC,CASSKGNYGYTF
NA,TRBV6-5,NA,TRBJ1-6,TGTGCCAGCAGTTTATCTGGGGCAGGGGTTGTTTCACCCCTCCACTTT,CASSLSGAGVVSPLHF
once,TRBV6-5,NA,TRBJ1-1,TGTGCCAGCAGTACCCGGGACGGATACACTGAAGCTTTCTTT,CASSTRDGYTEAFF
NA,TRBV6-1,NA,TRBJ1-5,TGTGCCAGCAGTGAATTAACAGGGATACACAATCAGCCCCAGCATTTT,CASSELTGIHNQPQHF
NA,TRBV10-3,NA,TRBJ2-7,TGTGCCATCAGTGAATCTGGGGGAATAAGCTCCTACGAGCAGTACTTC,CAISESGGISSYEQYF
NA,TRBV7-9,TRBD1,TRBJ1-1,TGTGCCAGCAGCCCGGGACAGGGCGGGGGATGGGCTTTCTTT,CASSPGQGGGWAFF
NA,TRBV18,TRBD1,TRBJ2-7,TGTGCCAGCTCACCATGGGGGACAGGATCCTACGAGCAGTACTTC,CASSPWGTGSYEQYF
once,TRBV9,NA,TRBJ1-6,TGTGCCAGCAATGCAGCGGCGGGCCACGATAAATCACCCCTCCACTTT,CASNAAAGHDKSPLHF
NA,TRBV7-9,TRBD2,TRBJ2-3,TGTGCCAGCAGCTTCCTAGCGGGGAGCACAGATACGCAGTATTTT,CASSFLAGSTDTQYF
few,TRBV7-9,TRBD2,TRBJ2-4,TGTGCCAGCAGCTTAGGGCGGGAGACGGACATTCAGTACTTC,CASSLGRETDIQYF
once,TRBV21-1,NA,TRBJ1-5,TGTGCCAGCAGCAAAGATAGGAGACAGGGGGTTCAGCCCCAGCATTTT,CASSKDRRQGVQPQHF
NA,TRBV30,NA,TRBJ2-2,TGTGCCTGGAGGGGGGGACTTTTTGAAACGGCCGTACCAGTCGGGGAGCTGTTTTTT,CAWRGGLFETAVPVGELFF
NA,TRBV27,TRBD2,TRBJ2-7,TGTGCCAGCAGTTACGCTAGCGGGAGGGCCGAGCAGTACTTC,CASSYASGRAEQYF